This TCR beta chain was sequenced during a study of blood T cell repertoires in COVID-19. Here immunoSEQ multiplex PCR was the method, and the copy in TCRdb shows in-frame clones only, minus some. This sample has 150,000 to 200,000 clones, with about 82% found just once. CDR3 length equals 14 residues. From germline, CDR1 is KGHDR and CDR2 SFDVKD. Trimming removed 5 bases at V and 0 bases at J, with 9 bases between. The sample consisted of peripheral blood. This receptor was taken from a man aged 45 to 65 with active or convalescent COVID-19. This sequence joins TRBV24-1 and TRBJ1-2, with TRBD1 as a possible D gene (5 bases). CDR3 protein: CATSGQFSNYGYTF. CDR3 nucleotide sequence: TGTGCCACCAGTGGACAGTTTTCTAACTATGGCTACACCTTC.